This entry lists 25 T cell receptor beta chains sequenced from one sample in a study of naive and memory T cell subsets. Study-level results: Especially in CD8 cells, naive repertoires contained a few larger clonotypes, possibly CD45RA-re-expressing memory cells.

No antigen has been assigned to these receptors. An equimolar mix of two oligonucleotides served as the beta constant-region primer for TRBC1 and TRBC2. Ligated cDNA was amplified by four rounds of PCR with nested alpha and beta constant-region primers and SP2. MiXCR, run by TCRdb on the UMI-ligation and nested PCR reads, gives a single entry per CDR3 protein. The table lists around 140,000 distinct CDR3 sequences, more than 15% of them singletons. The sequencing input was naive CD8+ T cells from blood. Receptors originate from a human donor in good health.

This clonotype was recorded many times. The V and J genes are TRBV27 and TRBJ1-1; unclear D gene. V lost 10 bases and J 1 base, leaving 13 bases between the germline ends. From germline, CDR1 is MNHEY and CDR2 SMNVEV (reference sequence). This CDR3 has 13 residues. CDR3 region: CATGLSGNTEAFF. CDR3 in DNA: TGTGCCACCGGACTATCAGGGAACACTGAAGCTTTCTTT.

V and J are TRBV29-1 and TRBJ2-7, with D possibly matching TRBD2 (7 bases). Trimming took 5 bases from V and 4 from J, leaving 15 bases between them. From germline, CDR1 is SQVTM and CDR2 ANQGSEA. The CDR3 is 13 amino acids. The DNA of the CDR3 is TGCAGCGTTTGGGAGGGGGGGATATACGAGCAGTACTTC. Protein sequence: CSVWEGGIYEQYF.

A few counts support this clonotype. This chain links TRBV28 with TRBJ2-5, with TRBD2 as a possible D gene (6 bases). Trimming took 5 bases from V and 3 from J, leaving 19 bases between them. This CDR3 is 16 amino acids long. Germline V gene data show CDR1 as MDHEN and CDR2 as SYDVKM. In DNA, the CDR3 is TGTGCCAGCAGTCCCTTCCAAAGTAGCGGAAAAGAGACCCAGTACTTC. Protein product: CASSPFQSSGKETQYF.

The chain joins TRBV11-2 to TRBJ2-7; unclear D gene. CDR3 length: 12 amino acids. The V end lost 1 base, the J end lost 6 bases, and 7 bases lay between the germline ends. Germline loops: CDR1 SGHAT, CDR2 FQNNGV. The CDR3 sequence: CASSLVPSEQYF. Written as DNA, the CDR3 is TGTGCCAGCAGCTTAGTCCCGTCCGAGCAGTACTTC.

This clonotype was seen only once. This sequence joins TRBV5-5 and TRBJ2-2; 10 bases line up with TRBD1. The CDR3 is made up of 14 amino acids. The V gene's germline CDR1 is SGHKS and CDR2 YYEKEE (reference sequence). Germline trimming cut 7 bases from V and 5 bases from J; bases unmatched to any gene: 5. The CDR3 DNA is TGTGCCAGCGGGGGACAGGGGTTAACCGGGGAGCTGTTTTTT. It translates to CASGGQGLTGELFF. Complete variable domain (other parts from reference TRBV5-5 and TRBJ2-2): DAGVTQSPTHLIKTRGQQVTLRCSPISGHKSVSWYQQVLGQGPQFIFQYYEKEERGRGNFPDRFSARQFPNYSSELNVNALLLGDSALYLCASGGQGLTGELFFGEGSRLTVL.

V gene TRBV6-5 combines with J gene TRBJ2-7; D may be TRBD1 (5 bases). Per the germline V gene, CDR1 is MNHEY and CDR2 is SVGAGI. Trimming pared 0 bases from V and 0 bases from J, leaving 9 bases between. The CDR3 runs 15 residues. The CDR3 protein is CASSYSPDSSYEQYF. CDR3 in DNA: TGTGCCAGCAGTTACTCACCTGACAGCTCCTACGAGCAGTACTTC.

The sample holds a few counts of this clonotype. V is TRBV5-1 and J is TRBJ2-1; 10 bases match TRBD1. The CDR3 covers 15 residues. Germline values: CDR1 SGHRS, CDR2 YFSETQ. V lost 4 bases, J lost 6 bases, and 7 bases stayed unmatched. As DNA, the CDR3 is TGCGCCAGCAGCGTAAGACAGGGGGCCAGCAATGAGCAGTTCTTC. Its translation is CASSVRQGASNEQFF.

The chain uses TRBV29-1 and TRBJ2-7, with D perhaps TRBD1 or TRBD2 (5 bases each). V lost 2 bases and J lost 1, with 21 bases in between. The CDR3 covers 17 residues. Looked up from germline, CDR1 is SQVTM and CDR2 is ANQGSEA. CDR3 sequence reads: CSVEILLEGRPSYEQYF. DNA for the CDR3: TGCAGCGTTGAAATCCTACTTGAGGGACGTCCTTCCTACGAGCAGTACTTC.

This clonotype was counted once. The CDR3 region has the DNA TGCAGTGCTAGAAAGCCCCGGGTAGCGGGAGGTCTGAAGATACACAATGAGCAGTTCTTC. Translation: CSARKPRVAGGLKIHNEQFF. The V and J genes are TRBV20-1 and TRBJ2-1; 10 bases map to TRBD2. Germline V gene lookup returns CDR1 DFQATT and CDR2 SNEGSKA (reference sequence). The junction had 21 bases not matched to a gene; V was cut back by 2 bases and J by 5 bases. The CDR3 length is 20 residues.

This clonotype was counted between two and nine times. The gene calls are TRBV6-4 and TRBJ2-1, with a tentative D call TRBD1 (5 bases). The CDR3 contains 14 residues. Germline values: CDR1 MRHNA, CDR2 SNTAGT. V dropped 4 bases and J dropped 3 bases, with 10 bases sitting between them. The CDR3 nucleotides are TGTGCCAGCAGTGCAGGGTGGAACTACAATGAGCAGTTCTTC. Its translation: CASSAGWNYNEQFF.

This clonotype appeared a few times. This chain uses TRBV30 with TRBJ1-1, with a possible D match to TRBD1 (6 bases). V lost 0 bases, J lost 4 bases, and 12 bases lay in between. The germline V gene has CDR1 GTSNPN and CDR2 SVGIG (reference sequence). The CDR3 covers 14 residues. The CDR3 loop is CAWSVGAWTTEAFF. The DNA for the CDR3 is TGTGCCTGGAGTGTGGGGGCTTGGACCACTGAAGCTTTCTTT.

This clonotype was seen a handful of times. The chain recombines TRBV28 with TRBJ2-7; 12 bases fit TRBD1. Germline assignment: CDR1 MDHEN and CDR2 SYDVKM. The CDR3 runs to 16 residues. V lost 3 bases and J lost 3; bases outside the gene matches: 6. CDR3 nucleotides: TGTGCCAGCAGTTTCTTACGGGACAGGGGGCTCTACGAGCAGTACTTC. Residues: CASSFLRDRGLYEQYF. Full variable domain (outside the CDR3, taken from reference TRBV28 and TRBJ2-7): DVKVTQSSRYLVKRTGEKVFLECVQDMDHENMFWYRQDPGLGLRLIYFSYDVKMKEKGDIPEGYSVSREKKERFSLILESASTNQTSMYLCASSFLRDRGLYEQYFGPGTRLTVT.

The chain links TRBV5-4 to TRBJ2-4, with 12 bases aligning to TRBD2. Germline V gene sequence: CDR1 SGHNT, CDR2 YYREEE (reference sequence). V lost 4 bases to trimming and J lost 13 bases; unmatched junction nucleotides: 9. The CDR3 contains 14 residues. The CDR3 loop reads CASSAGLAGPMQYF. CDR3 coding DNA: TGTGCCAGCAGCGCGGGACTAGCGGGCCCTATGCAGTACTTC.

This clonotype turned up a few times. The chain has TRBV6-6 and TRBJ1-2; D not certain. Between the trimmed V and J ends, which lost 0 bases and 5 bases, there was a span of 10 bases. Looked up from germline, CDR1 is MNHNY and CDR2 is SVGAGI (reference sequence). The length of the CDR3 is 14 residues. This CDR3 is CASSYSTTEYGYTF. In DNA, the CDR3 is TGTGCCAGCAGTTACTCGACTACTGAGTATGGCTACACCTTC.

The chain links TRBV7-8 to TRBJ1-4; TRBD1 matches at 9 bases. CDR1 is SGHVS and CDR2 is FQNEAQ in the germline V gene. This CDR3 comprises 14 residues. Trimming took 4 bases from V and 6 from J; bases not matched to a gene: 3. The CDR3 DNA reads TGTGCCAGCAGCTCATGGACAGGGGATGAAAAACTGTTTTTT. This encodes CASSSWTGDEKLFF. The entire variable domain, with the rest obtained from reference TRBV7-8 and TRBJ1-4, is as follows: GAGVSQSPRYKVAKRGQDVALRCDPISGHVSLFWYQQALGQGPEFLTYFQNEAQLDKSGLPSDRFFAERPEGSVSTLKIQRTQQEDSAVYLCASSSWTGDEKLFFGSGTQLSVL.

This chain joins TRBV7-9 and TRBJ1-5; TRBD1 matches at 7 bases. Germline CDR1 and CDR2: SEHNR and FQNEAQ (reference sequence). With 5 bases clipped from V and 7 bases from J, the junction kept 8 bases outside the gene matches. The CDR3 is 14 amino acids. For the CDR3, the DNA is TGTGCCAGCAGCCCAGGGGGTCCGGGACAGCCCCAGCATTTT. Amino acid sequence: CASSPGGPGQPQHF.

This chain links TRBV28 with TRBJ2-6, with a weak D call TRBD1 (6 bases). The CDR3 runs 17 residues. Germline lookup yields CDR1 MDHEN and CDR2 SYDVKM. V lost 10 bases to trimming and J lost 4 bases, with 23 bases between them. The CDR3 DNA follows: TGTGCCATCTTACCGGGGACAAGACGTACCGGGGCCAACGTCCTGACTTTC. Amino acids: CAILPGTRRTGANVLTF.

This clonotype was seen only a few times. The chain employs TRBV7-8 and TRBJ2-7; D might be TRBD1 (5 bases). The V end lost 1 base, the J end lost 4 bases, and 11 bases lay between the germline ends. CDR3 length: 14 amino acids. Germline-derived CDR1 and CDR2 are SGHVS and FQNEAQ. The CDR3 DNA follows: TGTGCCAGCAGCTTAGGGGGCCTTATGTACGAGCAGTACTTC. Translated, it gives CASSLGGLMYEQYF.

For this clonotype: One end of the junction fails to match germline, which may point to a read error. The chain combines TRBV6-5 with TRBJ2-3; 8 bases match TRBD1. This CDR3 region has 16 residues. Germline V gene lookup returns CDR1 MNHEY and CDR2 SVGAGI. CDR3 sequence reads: CASSYAHAGGTETQYF. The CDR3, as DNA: TGTGCCAGCAGTTACGCCCACGCAGGGGGCACAGAAACGCAGTATTTT.

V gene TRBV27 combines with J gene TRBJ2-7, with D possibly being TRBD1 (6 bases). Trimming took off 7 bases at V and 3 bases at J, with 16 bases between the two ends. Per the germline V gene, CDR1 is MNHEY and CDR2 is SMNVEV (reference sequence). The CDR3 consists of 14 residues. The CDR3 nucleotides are TGTGCCAGCACCAAAACCCGGGACAACTACGAGCAGTACTTC. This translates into CASTKTRDNYEQYF.

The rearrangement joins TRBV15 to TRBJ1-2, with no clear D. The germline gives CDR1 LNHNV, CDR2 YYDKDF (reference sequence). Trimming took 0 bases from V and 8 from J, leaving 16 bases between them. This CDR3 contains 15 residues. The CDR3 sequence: CATSRDLGIGRGYTF. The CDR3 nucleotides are TGTGCCACCAGCAGAGATTTGGGGATCGGGCGGGGCTACACCTTC.

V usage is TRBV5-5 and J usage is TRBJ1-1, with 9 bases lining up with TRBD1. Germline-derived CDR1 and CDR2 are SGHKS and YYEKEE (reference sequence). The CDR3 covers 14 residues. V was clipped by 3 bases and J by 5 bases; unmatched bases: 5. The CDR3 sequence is CASSWGTGLTEAFF. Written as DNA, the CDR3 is TGTGCCAGCAGCTGGGGGACAGGGCTTACTGAAGCTTTCTTT.

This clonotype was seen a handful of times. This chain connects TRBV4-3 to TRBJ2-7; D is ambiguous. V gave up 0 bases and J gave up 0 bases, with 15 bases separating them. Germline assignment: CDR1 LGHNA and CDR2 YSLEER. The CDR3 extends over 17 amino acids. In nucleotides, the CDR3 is TGCGCCAGCAGCCAAGATTGGCGAGAAGTAAGCTCCTACGAGCAGTACTTC. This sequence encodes CASSQDWREVSSYEQYF.

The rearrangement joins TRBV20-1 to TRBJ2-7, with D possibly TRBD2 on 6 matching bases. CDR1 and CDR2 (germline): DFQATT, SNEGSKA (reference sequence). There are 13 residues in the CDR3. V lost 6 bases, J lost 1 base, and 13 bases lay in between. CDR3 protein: CSAGRRGSYEQYF. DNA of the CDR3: TGCAGTGCGGGGCGGAGGGGTTCCTACGAGCAGTACTTC.

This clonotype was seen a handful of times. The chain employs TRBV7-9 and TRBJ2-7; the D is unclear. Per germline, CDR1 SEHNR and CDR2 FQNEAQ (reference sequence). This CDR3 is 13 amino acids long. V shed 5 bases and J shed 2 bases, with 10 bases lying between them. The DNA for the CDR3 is TGTGCCAGCAGCCCCCCGGCCACCTACGAGCAGTACTTC. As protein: CASSPPATYEQYF.